This TCR beta chain is drawn from a study of blood T cell repertoires in COVID-19. TCRdb's table, derived via immunoSEQ multiplex PCR, lists solely in-frame clones and lacks some. The sample holds about 150,000 clones, around 79% seen once. The CDR3 is 15 amino acids. The V and J ends lost 5 bases and 7 bases respectively, with 18 bases between them. Germline V gene data show CDR1 as LNHDA and CDR2 as SQIVND (reference sequence). This clone was picked up a small number of times. Followed longitudinally, the Seattle patients had been enrolled during active infection. The sequence was obtained from a woman in her 70s with COVID-19, enrolled during active disease. The rearrangement links TRBV19 to TRBJ1-5; no clear D. Input material: peripheral blood. For the CDR3, the DNA is TGTGCCAGTAGTCGTATATTTGGAGGGAGGCAGCCCCAGCATTTT. Encoded protein: CASSRIFGGRQPQHF.